This record concerns one T cell receptor beta chain sequence. Antigen: not known. The use of a sample-barcoded 5' primer and a J-beta primer mix characterized a second PCR of about 7 to 12 cycles. TCRdb reprocessed the 5' RACE reads via MiXCR and lists one record per CDR3 protein. In the table there are hundreds of thousands of distinct CDR3 sequences, under 65% of which are singletons. The J segment lost 3 bases and the V segment lost 1 base, leaving 10 bases of the junction unmatched. CDR3 length equals 16 residues. From germline, CDR1 is SQVTM and CDR2 ANQGSEA. This sample is drawn from a study of blood T cells in healthy people across ages. General study findings and limits: The CMV status of each donor remained undetermined, and this could have confounded shifts in expanded clonotypes. Researchers judged that diversity estimates from one million T cells fell short of true values. A strong correlation was found between TCR beta diversity and the percentage of naive T cells. Measured against age, TCR beta diversity per million T cells decreased in a roughly linear manner.

The receptor was isolated from a man aged 55 to 70 in good health. The sequencing sample was made of blood. The chain combines TRBV29-1 with TRBJ2-3, with TRBD1 matching 7 bases. The CDR3 here is CSVEGTRDRATDTQYF. In DNA, the CDR3 is TGCAGCGTTGAAGGGACCCGAGACAGGGCAACAGATACGCAGTATTTT.